These 7 T cell receptor beta chains share one sample of origin, sequenced in a study of glioma-infiltrating T cells. TCR alpha and beta CDR3 regions were amplified from RNA using iRepertoire nested multiplex PCR. TCRdb re-derived calls from the multiplex PCR reads in MiXCR, one entry per CDR3 protein. The data show some 130,000 distinct CDR3 sequences, with 24% seen just once and 27% held by the top ten. Sequencing was performed on glioma tissue, nonneoplastic brain tissue, or PBMCs (not recorded which). Receptor source: a human donor with low-grade glioma or glioblastoma, undergoing nonglioma brain surgery, or in good health (not recorded which).

There are a few counts of this clonotype. The chain combines TRBV14 with TRBJ1-1; 11 bases map to TRBD1. The CDR3 consists of 16 residues. Germline V gene sequence: CDR1 SGHDN, CDR2 FVKESK. With V trimmed by 3 bases and J by 3 bases, 6 bases remained unmatched. The CDR3 DNA reads as TGTGCCAGCAGCCACCTCCCGGGACAGGGGGACACTGAAGCTTTCTTT. Protein sequence: CASSHLPGQGDTEAFF.

This clonotype was detected a few times. The rearrangement joins TRBV12-3 or TRBV12-4 to TRBJ2-7, with 10 bases aligning to TRBD2. This CDR3 has 14 amino acids. The V segment lost 6 bases and the J segment 2 bases; nucleotides outside the gene matches: 4. In DNA, the CDR3 is TGTGCCAGCAGATCCGGGACTAGCGCCTACGAGCAGTACGTC. Amino acid sequence: CASRSGTSAYEQYV.

This clonotype was observed a handful of times. The J gene is TRBJ2-7, the V gene TRBV28; D is ambiguous. This CDR3 is 14 amino acids long. Germline V gene sequence: CDR1 MDHEN, CDR2 SYDVKM. Trimming stripped 4 bases from V and 7 bases from J, with 17 bases between. The CDR3, as DNA: TGTGCCAGCAGTTCCCCCCCGGCCAAGGGAGAGCAGTACGTC. Protein product: CASSSPPAKGEQYV.

This clonotype was seen at least ten times. The chain couples TRBV6-1 to TRBJ2-3; 7 nucleotides align to TRBD1. This CDR3 has 14 amino acids. V gave up 5 bases and J gave up 2 bases; unmatched junction bases: 4. Looked up from germline, CDR1 is MNHNS and CDR2 is SASEGT. CDR3 nucleotides: TGTGCCAGCAGTCTAGGGGGCTACACAGATACGCAGTATTTT. As protein: CASSLGGYTDTQYF.

This clonotype came up many times. CDR3 bases: TGCAGTGCTCTCAACAGGGACTCCCCCATGAACACTGAAGCTTTCTTT. Its translation is CSALNRDSPMNTEAFF. The V call is TRBV20-1, the J call TRBJ1-1; D is perhaps TRBD1 (6 bases). V was cut by 5 bases and J by 0 bases, with 19 bases left in between. The CDR3 has 16 residues. Germline lookup yields CDR1 DFQATT and CDR2 SNEGSKA (reference sequence).

This chain links TRBV20-1 with TRBJ2-1; TRBD1 agrees at 8 bases. Germline CDR1 DFQATT, CDR2 SNEGSKA (reference sequence). V gave up 5 bases and J gave up 0 bases; unmatched junction bases: 3. The CDR3 is made up of 14 amino acids. CDR3 sequence reads: CSAQQGGSYNEQFF. The DNA for the CDR3 is TGCAGTGCTCAACAGGGGGGCTCCTACAATGAGCAGTTCTTC.

With respect to this clonotype: This could be a read error, since a much larger clone is one nucleotide away. The chain couples TRBV28 to TRBJ2-5; D is possibly TRBD1 (5 bases). Germline lookup yields CDR1 MDHEN and CDR2 SYDVKM. Trimming shortened V by 4 bases and J by 9 bases, and 21 bases separated the two germline ends. The CDR3 runs 15 residues. CDR3 region: CASSSLSGRARAQYF. The CDR3, as DNA: TGTGCCAGCAGTTCATTATCCGGCAGGGCGCGCGCCCAGTACTTC.